This TCR beta chain appears in the sequencing data of a study of human CD8 memory T cell subsets. Points from the study as a whole: Precursor exhausted T cells and stem-like memory T cells were similarly highly diverse, while effector memory cells were not. Only one chain type (the T cell receptor beta chain) was sequenced in this study. Estimates computed with Chao1 suggested greater diversity in stem-like memory T cells than in precursor exhausted T cells.

Looked up from germline, CDR1 is SNHLY and CDR2 is FYNNEI. The CDR3 extends over 13 amino acids. Details on this clonotype: Its matching antigen is unknown.

Investigators built TCR beta libraries using UMI-labeled 5' RACE. TCRdb reanalyzed the 5' RACE reads and collapses them to one entry per CDR3 protein, without DNA. Its table records thousands of distinct CDR3 sequences. Material for sequencing was CD8+ effector memory T cells (TEM) sorted from PBMCs. Subset meaning: effector memory CD8 T cells, CCR7- CD45RO+ CD95+. This TCR came from a human donor in good health. The chain employs TRBV2 and TRBJ2-7; TCRdb calls TRBD1, which cannot be checked without DNA. The CDR3 protein is CASSPRGAYEQYF.